The 27 T cell receptor beta chains listed next were all sequenced from one sample in a study of identical twins. MiXCR, applied by TCRdb to the 5' RACE reads, yields one record per CDR3 protein. The data hold about 520,000 distinct CDR3 sequences, with less than 25% observed a single time. Separately, the same data were catalogued under a study of T cells expressing NK-cell markers.

Sequences were obtained from CD4+ T cells sorted from blood. These receptors were obtained from a woman under 30 in good health.

The chain joins TRBV20-1 to TRBJ2-1; tentatively, D is TRBD1 or TRBD2 (5 bases each). V gave up 0 bases and J gave up 6 bases, with 18 bases separating them. Looked up from germline, CDR1 is DFQATT and CDR2 is SNEGSKA (reference sequence). The CDR3 has 16 amino acids. CDR3 bases: TGCAGTGCTAGAGATGGGGCGAGGGACCAGTCCAATGAGCAGTTCTTC. This encodes CSARDGARDQSNEQFF.

This chain connects TRBV12-3 or TRBV12-4 to TRBJ2-3; D unclear. V was cut by 6 bases and J by 2 bases, with 12 bases left in between. The CDR3 is made up of 14 amino acids. CDR3 nucleotides: TGTGCCAGCAGGGTAGCAGGATCCACAGATACGCAGTATTTT. Its protein is CASRVAGSTDTQYF.

This clonotype showed up many times. The chain recombines TRBV29-1 with TRBJ2-1, with TRBD1 matching over 7 bases. The V and J ends lost 7 bases and 4 bases, in that order; junction bases with no gene match: 4. The germline V gene encodes CDR1 SQVTM and CDR2 ANQGSEA. The CDR3 length is 12 residues. CDR3 in amino acids: CSGGTEYNEQFF. The CDR3 region has the DNA TGCAGCGGGGGGACAGAATACAATGAGCAGTTCTTC.

This clonotype has just a few counts. CDR3 region: CASSLGVVTYNEQFF. CDR3 nucleotide sequence: TGTGCCAGCAGCCTAGGGGTGGTAACTTACAATGAGCAGTTCTTC. The gene calls are TRBV7-9 and TRBJ2-1; TRBD1 might be the D (5 bases). Germline CDR1 reads SEHNR; CDR2 reads FQNEAQ (reference sequence). V dropped 5 bases and J dropped 4 bases, with 15 bases sitting between them. The CDR3 contains 15 residues. Full variable domain (missing parts from reference TRBV7-9 and TRBJ2-1): DTGVSQNPRHKITKRGQNVTFRCDPISEHNRLYWYRQTLGQGPEFLTYFQNEAQLEKSRLLSDRFSAERPKGSFSTLEIQRTEQGDSAMYLCASSLGVVTYNEQFFGPGTRLTVL.

This clonotype was picked up a small number of times. This chain links TRBV7-3 with TRBJ1-1, with D unclear. V dropped 5 bases and J dropped 11 bases, with 21 bases sitting between them. The CDR3 sequence is 14 residues long. CDR1 is SGHTA and CDR2 is FQGTGA in the germline V gene. In nucleotides, the CDR3 is TGTGCCAGCAGCCCTAAGAGGGTCGATGATGCGGCTTTCTTT. Translating it yields CASSPKRVDDAAFF.

There are many counts of this clonotype. The chain joins TRBV5-6 to TRBJ2-7; D is ambiguous. The V end was cut by 3 bases, the J end by 1 base, with 8 bases between. The CDR3 runs to 13 residues. CDR1 is SGHDT and CDR2 is YYEEEE in the germline V gene. The CDR3 sequence is CASSSRSSYEQYF. DNA for the CDR3: TGTGCCAGCAGCTCCCGATCTTCCTACGAGCAGTACTTC.

In this sample, this clonotype turned up a few times. The chain uses TRBV5-1 and TRBJ2-7; tentatively, D is TRBD2 (6 bases). There are 14 residues in the CDR3. CDR1 and CDR2 from the germline V gene are SGHRS and YFSETQ. Trimming stripped 2 bases from V and 1 base from J, with 10 bases between. CDR3 coding DNA: TGCGCCAGCAGCTTCGGGGGAGATTCCTACGAGCAGTACTTC. Translation gives CASSFGGDSYEQYF.

The chain combines TRBV12-3 or TRBV12-4 with TRBJ1-5; D ambiguous. CDR3 length equals 13 residues. The V end lost 1 base, the J end lost 7 bases, and 8 bases lay between the germline ends. As DNA, the CDR3 is TGTGCCAGCAGTTTAGTTCCGGGCCAGCCCCAGCATTTT. This encodes CASSLVPGQPQHF.

This clonotype has more than one count but fewer than ten. The chain is built from TRBV29-1 and TRBJ1-3; perhaps TRBD1 as D (5 bases). CDR1 SQVTM and CDR2 ANQGSEA come from the germline V gene. V was shortened by 5 bases and J by 7 bases, with 15 bases between the two germline ends. The CDR3 covers 13 residues. The CDR3 DNA follows: TGCAGCGTTTTACAGGTTTCGGCGAACACCATATATTTT. Translating gives CSVLQVSANTIYF.

This clonotype was counted only a few times. The chain employs TRBV6-1 and TRBJ2-3; 7 bases agree with TRBD2. The CDR3 totals 14 residues. With V trimmed by 6 bases and J by 0 bases, 3 bases remained unmatched. CDR1 is MNHNS, CDR2 SASEGT, per germline. The chain's CDR3 is CASRDSGSTDTQYF. DNA of the CDR3: TGTGCCAGCAGGGATAGCGGGAGCACAGATACGCAGTATTTT.

The V gene is TRBV7-2, the J gene TRBJ2-1; D is perhaps TRBD2 (5 bases). The CDR3 spans 13 residues. Germline V gives CDR1 SGHTA, CDR2 FQGNSA. Trimming cost V 5 bases and J 4 bases, with 9 bases left between them. CDR3 DNA sequence: TGTGCCAGCAGCCGAGGACTTTACAATGAGCAGTTCTTC. As protein: CASSRGLYNEQFF.

The chain carries TRBV3-1 and TRBJ2-7, with D perhaps TRBD1 or TRBD2 (5 bases each). Germline V gene lookup returns CDR1 LGHDT and CDR2 YNNKEL (reference sequence). The CDR3 has 14 amino acids. V lost 2 bases to trimming and J lost 2 bases, with 10 bases between them. CDR3 amino acids: CASSQRDLAYEQYF. CDR3 in DNA: TGTGCCAGCAGCCAAAGGGACCTAGCCTACGAGCAGTACTTC.

The V and J genes are TRBV6-2 or TRBV6-3 and TRBJ2-4; D gene unclear. V was pared by 2 bases and J by 0 bases, with 17 bases between. From germline, CDR1 is MNHEY and CDR2 SVGEGT. This CDR3 comprises 18 residues. CDR3 in amino acids: CASSYRPRPNLAKNIQYF. The CDR3 DNA sequence: TGTGCCAGCAGTTACAGGCCCCGGCCAAACCTAGCCAAAAACATTCAGTACTTC.

This clonotype was observed a few times. V and J are TRBV18 and TRBJ2-1; possible D gene TRBD1, 5 bases. Trimming shortened V by 3 bases and J by 6 bases, and 18 bases separated the two germline ends. Germline CDR1 KGHSH, CDR2 LQKENI. The CDR3 length is 16 residues. The chain's CDR3 is CASSPSPTSQGNEQFF. For the CDR3, the DNA is TGTGCCAGCTCACCCAGTCCGACGTCTCAGGGCAATGAGCAGTTCTTC.

The chain recombines TRBV18 with TRBJ2-7; TRBD1 agrees at 9 bases. Germline-derived CDR1 and CDR2 are KGHSH and LQKENI. The CDR3 contains 15 residues. Losses at the gene ends were 5 bases for V and 4 bases for J; bases not matched to a gene: 9. CDR3 region: CASSSGTGITYEQYF. For the CDR3, the DNA is TGTGCCAGCTCAAGCGGGACAGGGATAACGTACGAGCAGTACTTC.

This clonotype was recorded a few times. The V gene is TRBV20-1, the J gene TRBJ2-7, with TRBD2 matching 13 bases. This CDR3 comprises 13 residues. Trimming at V came to 8 bases and at J to 6 bases, leaving 7 bases not matched to a gene. Germline lookup yields CDR1 DFQATT and CDR2 SNEGSKA (reference sequence). CDR3 sequence (DNA): TGCAGTTCCGGACTAGCGGGAGCAGGCGAGCAGTACTTC. This sequence encodes CSSGLAGAGEQYF.

The rearrangement uses TRBV7-6 and TRBJ1-4, with D possibly being TRBD1 (6 bases). Trimming shortened V by 1 base and J by 10 bases, and 16 bases separated the two germline ends. The CDR3 has 15 residues. CDR1 is SGHVS, CDR2 FNYEAQ, per germline. DNA for the CDR3: TGTGCCAGCAGCTTAGGGGGGCAGAGTGGTGCAAAACTGTTTTTT. Its translation is CASSLGGQSGAKLFF.

This clonotype showed up just a few times. The gene calls are TRBV2 and TRBJ2-3; TRBD2 matches 7 bases. Germline CDR1 SNHLY, CDR2 FYNNEI. CDR3 length: 14 amino acids. The junction had 5 bases not matched to a gene; V was cut back by 8 bases and J by 0 bases. The CDR3 nucleotides are TGTGCCAGCCACCCGGGACTAAGCACAGATACGCAGTATTTT. Encoded protein: CASHPGLSTDTQYF.

The rearrangement uses TRBV6-1 and TRBJ1-1, with a possible D match to TRBD1 (6 bases). Trimming pared 6 bases from V and 6 bases from J, leaving 17 bases between. Germline CDR1 MNHNS, CDR2 SASEGT. This CDR3 has 14 residues. The DNA for the CDR3 is TGTGCCAGCAGGGGTGACAGGCGGATGGCTGAAGCTTTCTTT. Protein sequence: CASRGDRRMAEAFF.

V usage is TRBV5-1 and J usage is TRBJ2-1; D gene unclear. Trimming removed 7 bases from V and 0 bases from J, with 17 bases in between. The CDR3 covers 16 residues. The V gene's germline CDR1 is SGHRS and CDR2 YFSETQ. In DNA, the CDR3 is TGCGCCAGCGGGCCAACAGCCGGATTCTCCTACAATGAGCAGTTCTTC. Its translation: CASGPTAGFSYNEQFF.

This clonotype was picked up a small number of times. This chain uses TRBV29-1 with TRBJ1-1, with 9 bases identical to TRBD1. Germline assignment: CDR1 SQVTM and CDR2 ANQGSEA. V shed 7 bases, J shed 1 base, and the junction held 13 bases outside the gene matches. CDR3 size: 16 residues. This CDR3 is CSGTGQGYVPNTEAFF. The CDR3 nucleotides are TGCAGCGGGACGGGACAGGGATATGTTCCGAACACTGAAGCTTTCTTT. Variable domain in full (rest from reference TRBV29-1 and TRBJ1-1): SAVISQKPSRDICQRGTSLTIQCQVDSQVTMMFWYRQQPGQSLTLIATANQGSEATYESGFVIDKFPISRPNLTFSTLTVSNMSPEDSSIYLCSGTGQGYVPNTEAFFGQGTRLTVV.

The chain is built from TRBV6-5 and TRBJ2-2; D might be TRBD1 (5 bases). The CDR3 length is 16 residues. CDR1 is MNHEY, CDR2 SVGAGI, per germline. Trimming took 1 base from V and 4 from J, leaving 13 bases between them. The CDR3, as DNA: TGTGCCAGCAGTTACTTCAGGGTCCACAGCACCGGGGAGCTGTTTTTT. It codes for CASSYFRVHSTGELFF.

V gene TRBV6-5 combines with J gene TRBJ1-4; D remains ambiguous. The CDR3 length is 12 residues. V was trimmed by 11 bases and J by 5 bases, leaving 12 bases between them. CDR1 is MNHEY and CDR2 is SVGAGI in the germline V gene. CDR3 residues: CASGQRNEKLFF. DNA of the CDR3: TGTGCCTCCGGGCAGCGAAATGAAAAACTGTTTTTT.

V and J are TRBV5-4 and TRBJ2-1; D unresolved. Germline V gene sequence: CDR1 SGHNT, CDR2 YYREEE (reference sequence). The CDR3 extends over 16 amino acids. V dropped 4 bases and J dropped 2 bases, with 16 bases sitting between them. The CDR3 nucleotides are TGTGCCAGCAGCCCTGCGGTTACGGGCACCTACAATGAGCAGTTCTTC. Translating it yields CASSPAVTGTYNEQFF.

This clonotype was seen a handful of times. This chain uses TRBV20-1 with TRBJ2-1; TRBD2 matches 16 bases. Germline assignment: CDR1 DFQATT and CDR2 SNEGSKA (reference sequence). The CDR3 totals 14 residues. V was pared by 6 bases and J by 15 bases, with 11 bases of the junction left unmatched. CDR3 sequence reads: CSAYPGLAGGQGFF. As DNA, the CDR3 is TGCAGTGCCTATCCGGGACTAGCGGGGGGGCAGGGGTTCTTC.

CDR3 in amino acids: CASSRLPRNEQFF. The CDR3 coding sequence is TGTGCCAGCAGCCGACTCCCGCGCAATGAGCAGTTCTTC. V usage is TRBV27 and J usage is TRBJ2-1, with no clear D. This CDR3 has 13 residues. V was trimmed by 6 bases and J by 6 bases, leaving 12 bases between them. CDR1 and CDR2 (germline): MNHEY, SMNVEV (reference sequence).

The CDR3 sequence: CAISGGDRRTTGELFF. The CDR3 DNA is TGTGCCATCAGTGGGGGGGACAGGCGGACGACCGGGGAGCTGTTTTTT. The chain is built from TRBV10-3 and TRBJ2-2, with 8 bases aligning to TRBD1. Germline loops: CDR1 ENHRY, CDR2 SYGVKD. The CDR3 loop spans 16 amino acids. Trimming at V came to 4 bases and at J to 5 bases, leaving 9 bases not matched to a gene.